This TCR beta chain is from a study of blood T cell repertoires in COVID-19. As for the study in general: The United States, Italy and Spain supplied acute and convalescent COVID-19 samples.

In the source study's methods: Estimated nucleated cell counts came from reference gene primer amplification. The data were produced by immunoSEQ multiplex PCR, yet TCRdb's version contains in-frame clones alone and is incomplete. V and J calls and clone size are copied from that table; D and trimming were computed from the DNA. The sample carries roughly 420,000 clones, 88% recorded once. CDR1 is SNHLY and CDR2 is FYNNEI in the germline V gene. The CDR3 consists of 14 residues. V lost 6 bases and J lost 4, with 10 bases in between. The V gene is TRBV2, the J gene TRBJ1-6, with D tentatively TRBD1 (5 bases). The sequence was collected from a woman in her twenties or thirties with acute COVID-19. Sequences were obtained from PBMCs or T cells enriched from blood (not recorded which). CDR3 bases: TGTGCCAGCAGCTCCGGGACTTATAATTCACCCCTCCACTTT. As protein: CASSSGTYNSPLHF.